This T cell receptor (beta chain) was observed in a study of blood T cell repertoires in COVID-19. In the original processing: Estimation of nucleated cell counts relied on the amplification of reference gene primers. This table comes from immunoSEQ multiplex PCR, and its TCRdb copy is limited to in-frame clones, with some not included. The V and J calls and the clone size are those of that table, but D and trimming were determined from the DNA. The data show some 220,000 clones, roughly 80% seen once. CDR3 length: 12 amino acids. Deletions cut 8 bases from V and 5 bases from J, with 12 bases between. Germline assignment: CDR1 MNHEY and CDR2 SMNVEV (reference sequence). This clone has only one observation.

This TCR came from a woman aged 55-69 years with active or convalescent COVID-19. The V and J genes are TRBV27 and TRBJ1-1; possible D gene TRBD1, 5 bases. The sequenced sample was peripheral blood. CDR3 sequence (DNA): TGTGCCAGCGGTCAGGGCCTAACTGAAGCTTTCTTT. This codes for CASGQGLTEAFF.